This is a list of T cell receptor beta chains from one sample in a study of blood T cells in healthy people across ages. MiXCR, run by TCRdb on the 5' RACE reads, gives a single entry per CDR3 protein. The table includes over 1,500,000 distinct CDR3 sequences, about 39% detected once. Material for sequencing was blood. These receptors came from a human donor in good health. CDR3s include the opening cysteine and the closing phenylalanine or tryptophan. D genes are given only for firm matches. Clone size appears in some rows only: once, few, many, or a class for an expanded clone.

d_call: TRBD1
j_call: TRBJ1-2
clone_size: .
v_call: TRBV7-2
cdr3_aa: CASSLSVRQGASSNYGYTF
cdr3_nt: TGTGCCAGCAGCTTAAGCGTGCGACAGGGGGCTTCCTCTAACTATGGCTACACCTTC

d_call: .
j_call: TRBJ2-6
clone_size: .
v_call: TRBV12-3/TRBV12-4
cdr3_aa: CASSPGGLGFGANVLTF
cdr3_nt: TGTGCCAGCAGTCCCGGTGGGTTGGGGTTTGGGGCCAACGTCCTGACTTTC

d_call: TRBD2
j_call: TRBJ2-1
clone_size: few
v_call: TRBV5-5
cdr3_aa: CASSLFRLAGTYNEQFF
cdr3_nt: TGTGCCAGCAGCTTGTTTAGACTAGCGGGGACCTACAATGAGCAGTTCTTC

d_call: .
j_call: TRBJ1-2
clone_size: .
v_call: TRBV20-1
cdr3_aa: CSAGLAGIRGGYTF
cdr3_nt: TGCAGTGCTGGCCTAGCGGGGATCAGGGGTGGCTACACCTTC

d_call: .
j_call: TRBJ1-5
clone_size: .
v_call: TRBV20-1
cdr3_aa: CSASWGEWGNQPQHF
cdr3_nt: TGCAGTGCTAGTTGGGGAGAATGGGGCAATCAGCCCCAGCATTTT

d_call: TRBD1
j_call: TRBJ2-5
clone_size: .
v_call: TRBV5-1
cdr3_aa: CASSLRTGKETQYF
cdr3_nt: TGCGCCAGCAGTCTCCGGACAGGGAAAGAGACCCAGTACTTC

d_call: TRBD1
j_call: TRBJ2-1
clone_size: .
v_call: TRBV4-1
cdr3_aa: CASSQYPPGQLYNEQFF
cdr3_nt: TGCGCCAGCAGCCAATATCCTCCGGGACAGTTGTACAATGAGCAGTTCTTC

d_call: .
j_call: TRBJ2-7
clone_size: few
v_call: TRBV9
cdr3_aa: CASSLGFAGYEQYF
cdr3_nt: TGTGCCAGCAGCCTCGGGTTCGCAGGTTACGAGCAGTACTTC

d_call: .
j_call: TRBJ2-7
clone_size: many
v_call: TRBV6-2/TRBV6-3
cdr3_aa: CASSYSGPTYEQYF
cdr3_nt: TGTGCCAGCAGTTACTCGGGACCAACCTACGAGCAGTACTTC

d_call: .
j_call: TRBJ1-5
clone_size: few
v_call: TRBV7-2
cdr3_aa: CASSLVSWTRIQPQHF
cdr3_nt: TGTGCCAGCAGCTTAGTTTCTTGGACAAGAATACAGCCCCAGCATTTT

d_call: .
j_call: TRBJ2-3
clone_size: .
v_call: TRBV11-3
cdr3_aa: CASSLEGGTTDTQYF
cdr3_nt: TGTGCCAGCAGCTTAGAGGGGGGCACCACAGATACGCAGTATTTT

d_call: TRBD1
j_call: TRBJ2-5
clone_size: few
v_call: TRBV10-3
cdr3_aa: CAISTSTGQETQYF
cdr3_nt: TGTGCCATCAGTACTTCGACAGGGCAAGAGACCCAGTACTTC

d_call: TRBD1
j_call: TRBJ1-6
clone_size: few
v_call: TRBV24-1
cdr3_aa: CATSDYSGTGHSPLHF
cdr3_nt: TGTGCCACCAGTGACTATTCCGGGACAGGGCATTCACCCCTCCACTTT

d_call: TRBD1
j_call: TRBJ1-1
clone_size: few
v_call: TRBV7-9
cdr3_aa: CASSTLRRTRGEAFF
cdr3_nt: TGTGCCAGCAGCACTCTTCGAAGAACCAGGGGGGAGGCTTTCTTT

d_call: TRBD1
j_call: TRBJ1-2
clone_size: .
v_call: TRBV7-9
cdr3_aa: CASSGGGTAYGYTF
cdr3_nt: TGTGCCAGCAGCGGCGGAGGGACAGCCTATGGCTACACCTTC

d_call: .
j_call: TRBJ2-7
clone_size: .
v_call: TRBV28
cdr3_aa: CASSGGAESSYEQYF
cdr3_nt: TGTGCCAGCAGTGGCGGTGCCGAGAGCTCCTACGAGCAGTACTTC

d_call: .
j_call: TRBJ2-7
clone_size: many
v_call: TRBV29-1
cdr3_aa: CSVTGQSYEQYF
cdr3_nt: TGCAGCGTCACTGGACAATCCTACGAGCAGTACTTC

d_call: TRBD1
j_call: TRBJ2-1
clone_size: .
v_call: TRBV10-3
cdr3_aa: CAITETGGSYEQFF
cdr3_nt: TGTGCCATCACCGAAACAGGGGGAAGTTATGAGCAGTTCTTC

d_call: .
j_call: TRBJ1-2
clone_size: .
v_call: TRBV20-1
cdr3_aa: CSAYGRIYGYTF
cdr3_nt: TGCAGTGCTTACGGGCGAATTTATGGCTACACCTTC

d_call: .
j_call: TRBJ2-7
clone_size: .
v_call: TRBV29-1
cdr3_aa: CSAFLTETYKQYF
cdr3_nt: TGCAGCGCTTTCCTGACAGAGACCTACAAGCAGTACTTC

d_call: .
j_call: TRBJ1-3
clone_size: few
v_call: TRBV10-3
cdr3_aa: CAISEDGYSGNTIYF
cdr3_nt: TGTGCCATCAGTGAGGACGGTTACTCTGGAAACACCATATATTTT

d_call: .
j_call: TRBJ2-6
clone_size: few
v_call: TRBV12-5
cdr3_aa: CASGLEGVAGANVLTF
cdr3_nt: TGTGCTAGTGGTTTGGAAGGGGTGGCGGGGGCCAACGTCCTGACTTTC

d_call: TRBD1
j_call: TRBJ2-5
clone_size: .
v_call: TRBV20-1
cdr3_aa: CSAFMTGIPGETQYF
cdr3_nt: TGCAGTGCTTTCATGACAGGGATCCCCGGGGAGACCCAGTACTTC

d_call: .
j_call: TRBJ1-2
clone_size: .
v_call: TRBV20-1
cdr3_aa: CSARVGELGAGLGYGYTF
cdr3_nt: TGCAGTGCTAGAGTTGGGGAGTTGGGCGCGGGGCTTGGTTATGGCTACACCTTC

d_call: .
j_call: TRBJ1-2
clone_size: .
v_call: TRBV7-2
cdr3_aa: CASSVAGGQGYGYTF
cdr3_nt: TGTGCCAGCAGCGTGGCCGGGGGCCAGGGCTATGGCTACACCTTC

d_call: .
j_call: TRBJ1-2
clone_size: few
v_call: TRBV27
cdr3_aa: CASSPLEGGYGYTF
cdr3_nt: TGTGCCAGCAGTCCCCTGGAGGGAGGGTATGGCTACACCTTC

d_call: .
j_call: TRBJ2-2
clone_size: few
v_call: TRBV29-1
cdr3_aa: CSVGTVGIGELFF
cdr3_nt: TGCAGCGTTGGTACAGTGGGGATCGGGGAGCTGTTTTTT

d_call: .
j_call: TRBJ2-1
clone_size: .
v_call: TRBV10-3
cdr3_aa: CAISGDLGEQFF
cdr3_nt: TGTGCCATCAGTGGGGACCTAGGTGAGCAGTTCTTC

d_call: .
j_call: TRBJ2-1
clone_size: few
v_call: TRBV7-3
cdr3_aa: CASRGDVSYNEQFF
cdr3_nt: TGTGCCAGCAGGGGGGATGTCTCCTACAATGAGCAGTTCTTC

d_call: TRBD1
j_call: TRBJ2-7
clone_size: .
v_call: TRBV28
cdr3_aa: CASSSYTQTGSYEQYF
cdr3_nt: TGTGCCAGCAGTTCATACACTCAGACAGGGTCTTACGAGCAGTACTTC

d_call: .
j_call: TRBJ2-7
clone_size: few
v_call: TRBV12-3/TRBV12-4
cdr3_aa: CASSFHREPYEQYF
cdr3_nt: TGTGCCAGCAGTTTCCACAGGGAACCCTACGAGCAGTACTTC

d_call: .
j_call: TRBJ2-1
clone_size: few
v_call: TRBV7-3
cdr3_aa: CASSLNGGTANEQFF
cdr3_nt: TGTGCCAGCAGCTTAAACGGGGGGACAGCCAATGAGCAGTTCTTC

d_call: .
j_call: TRBJ2-7
clone_size: few
v_call: TRBV20-1
cdr3_aa: CSASGESMSYEQYF
cdr3_nt: TGCAGTGCTAGCGGGGAAAGTATGTCCTACGAGCAGTACTTC

d_call: TRBD1
j_call: TRBJ2-7
clone_size: few
v_call: TRBV20-1
cdr3_aa: CSASGQLIPYEQYF
cdr3_nt: TGCAGTGCTTCGGGACAGCTAATTCCCTACGAGCAGTACTTC

d_call: .
j_call: TRBJ1-5
clone_size: few
v_call: TRBV4-1
cdr3_aa: CASSQGGGKQPQHF
cdr3_nt: TGCGCCAGCAGCCAAGGAGGTGGGAAACAGCCCCAGCATTTT

d_call: .
j_call: TRBJ2-7
clone_size: once
v_call: TRBV7-9
cdr3_aa: CASSLNQAETRYF
cdr3_nt: TGTGCCAGCAGCTTAAACCAGGCGGAGACCCGGTACTTC

d_call: .
j_call: TRBJ1-1
clone_size: few
v_call: TRBV28
cdr3_aa: CASSTRGTGRGTEAFF
cdr3_nt: TGTGCCAGCAGTACCCGGGGAACAGGACGGGGCACTGAAGCTTTCTTT

d_call: .
j_call: TRBJ2-1
clone_size: .
v_call: TRBV20-1
cdr3_aa: CSANRDSPHYNEQFF
cdr3_nt: TGCAGTGCTAATCGGGACTCACCTCACTACAATGAGCAGTTCTTC

d_call: .
j_call: TRBJ1-5
clone_size: .
v_call: TRBV7-2
cdr3_aa: CASTHRGSNQPQHF
cdr3_nt: TGTGCCAGCACTCATAGAGGAAGCAATCAGCCCCAGCATTTT

d_call: .
j_call: TRBJ1-5
clone_size: once
v_call: TRBV30
cdr3_aa: CAWSRGQINQPQHF
cdr3_nt: TGTGCCTGGAGCCGGGGACAAATTAATCAGCCCCAGCATTTT

d_call: .
j_call: TRBJ1-2
clone_size: .
v_call: TRBV2
cdr3_aa: CASSEGLQGYTF
cdr3_nt: TGTGCCAGCAGTGAAGGGCTACAGGGCTACACCTTC

d_call: .
j_call: TRBJ2-5
clone_size: .
v_call: TRBV7-9
cdr3_aa: CASRRDGFQETQYF
cdr3_nt: TGTGCCAGCAGGAGAGATGGTTTCCAAGAGACCCAGTACTTC

d_call: .
j_call: TRBJ2-3
clone_size: .
v_call: TRBV9
cdr3_aa: CASSVSPPSSDWGRVKDTQYF
cdr3_nt: TGTGCCAGTAGCGTATCCCCTCCGAGTTCTGACTGGGGAAGGGTAAAAGATACGCAGTATTTT

d_call: .
j_call: TRBJ2-5
clone_size: .
v_call: TRBV29-1
cdr3_aa: CSVEQVVIGETQYF
cdr3_nt: TGCAGCGTTGAGCAGGTGGTAATCGGCGAGACCCAGTACTTC

d_call: TRBD2
j_call: TRBJ2-2
clone_size: .
v_call: TRBV7-3
cdr3_aa: CASSLTAGTARPGELFF
cdr3_nt: TGTGCCAGCAGCTTAACAGCGGGGACCGCCAGACCCGGGGAGCTGTTTTTT

d_call: TRBD1
j_call: TRBJ1-2
clone_size: once
v_call: TRBV7-9
cdr3_aa: CASSWNRGGYTF
cdr3_nt: TGTGCCAGCAGCTGGAACAGGGGCGGCTACACCTTC

d_call: .
j_call: TRBJ2-7
clone_size: .
v_call: TRBV4-2
cdr3_aa: CASSRTVGASYEQYF
cdr3_nt: TGTGCCAGCAGCCGAACCGTAGGAGCCTCCTACGAGCAGTACTTC

d_call: TRBD2
j_call: TRBJ2-7
clone_size: .
v_call: TRBV4-1
cdr3_aa: CASSQDLLASGIVSSYNEQYF
cdr3_nt: TGCGCCAGCAGCCAAGATTTGTTGGCTAGCGGGATTGTTAGCTCCTACAATGAGCAGTACTTC

d_call: TRBD2
j_call: TRBJ2-7
clone_size: .
v_call: TRBV5-1
cdr3_aa: CASSPQVGTKGEQYF
cdr3_nt: TGCGCCAGCAGCCCCCAGGTGGGGACTAAAGGCGAGCAGTACTTC

d_call: .
j_call: TRBJ2-7
clone_size: .
v_call: TRBV5-1
cdr3_aa: CASSLVVLGQGYEQYF
cdr3_nt: TGCGCCAGCAGCTTGGTGGTCTTGGGGCAGGGCTACGAGCAGTACTTC

d_call: .
j_call: TRBJ1-2
clone_size: .
v_call: TRBV27
cdr3_aa: CASPLSNYGYTF
cdr3_nt: TGTGCCAGTCCGCTATCTAACTATGGCTACACCTTC

d_call: .
j_call: TRBJ1-1
clone_size: few
v_call: TRBV13
cdr3_aa: CASSTTWGRTEAFF
cdr3_nt: TGTGCCAGCAGCACAACCTGGGGGCGGACTGAAGCTTTCTTT

d_call: TRBD1
j_call: TRBJ1-1
clone_size: .
v_call: TRBV10-3
cdr3_aa: CAISETGGLGTEAFF
cdr3_nt: TGTGCCATCAGTGAGACAGGGGGCTTAGGAACTGAAGCTTTCTTT

d_call: TRBD2
j_call: TRBJ2-7
clone_size: few
v_call: TRBV9
cdr3_aa: CASSVGLAGRYEQYF
cdr3_nt: TGTGCCAGCAGCGTAGGACTAGCGGGACGCTACGAGCAGTACTTC

d_call: .
j_call: TRBJ2-1
clone_size: few
v_call: TRBV20-1
cdr3_aa: CSARDRRGGFNNEQFF
cdr3_nt: TGCAGTGCTAGAGATAGAAGGGGGGGGTTTAACAATGAGCAGTTCTTC

d_call: TRBD1
j_call: TRBJ2-4
clone_size: few
v_call: TRBV6-5
cdr3_aa: CASSVTGDKNIQYF
cdr3_nt: TGTGCCAGCAGTGTGACAGGGGACAAAAACATTCAGTACTTC

d_call: .
j_call: TRBJ2-1
clone_size: .
v_call: TRBV11-1
cdr3_aa: CASSLRLHEQFF
cdr3_nt: TGTGCCAGCAGCTTAAGGTTACATGAGCAGTTCTTC